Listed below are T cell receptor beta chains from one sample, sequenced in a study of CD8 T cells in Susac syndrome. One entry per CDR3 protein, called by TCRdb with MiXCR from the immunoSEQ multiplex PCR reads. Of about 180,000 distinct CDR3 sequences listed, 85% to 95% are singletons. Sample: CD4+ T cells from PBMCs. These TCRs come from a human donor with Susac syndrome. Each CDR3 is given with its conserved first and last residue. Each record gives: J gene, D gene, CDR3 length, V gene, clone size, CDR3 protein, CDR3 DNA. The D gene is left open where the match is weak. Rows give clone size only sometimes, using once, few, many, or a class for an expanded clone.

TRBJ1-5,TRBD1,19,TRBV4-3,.,CASSQVNIRGAGGGQPQHF,TGCGCCAGCAGCCAAGTAAATATCAGGGGGGCAGGGGGAGGACAGCCCCAGCATTTT
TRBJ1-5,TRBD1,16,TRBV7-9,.,CASSSSTGGGNQPQHF,TGTGCCAGCAGCTCCTCTACAGGGGGCGGCAATCAGCCCCAGCATTTT
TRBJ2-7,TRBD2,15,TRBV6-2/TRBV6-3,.,CASSRSGSQYYEQYF,TGTGCCAGCAGCCGAAGCGGGAGTCAGTATTACGAGCAGTACTTC
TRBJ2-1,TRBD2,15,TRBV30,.,CAWTLAGGLPGEQFF,TGTGCCTGGACCTTAGCGGGGGGGCTTCCCGGTGAGCAGTTCTTC
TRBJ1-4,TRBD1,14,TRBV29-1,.,CSVGDRGPNEKLFF,TGCAGCGTTGGGGACAGGGGACCGAATGAAAAACTGTTTTTT
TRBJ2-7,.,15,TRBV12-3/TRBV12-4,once,CASNLGGVSSYEQYF,TGTGCCAGCAACCTTGGTGGGGTGAGCTCCTACGAGCAGTACTTC
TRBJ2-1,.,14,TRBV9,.,CASSGALSYNEQFF,TGTGCCAGCAGTGGGGCCCTCTCCTACAATGAGCAGTTCTTC
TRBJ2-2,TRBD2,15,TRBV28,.,CASSFSGSLAGELFF,TGTGCCAGCAGTTTTAGCGGGAGTCTGGCCGGGGAGCTGTTTTTT
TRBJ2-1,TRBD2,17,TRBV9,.,CASSEGGTSGRWHEQFF,TGTGCCAGCAGCGAGGGGGGGACTAGCGGTAGGTGGCATGAGCAGTTCTTC
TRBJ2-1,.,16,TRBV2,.,CASIRGGGLPYNEQFF,TGTGCCAGCATACGGGGCGGAGGCCTTCCCTACAATGAGCAGTTCTTC
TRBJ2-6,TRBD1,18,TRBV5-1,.,CASSPAGQGSSGANVLTF,TGCGCCAGCAGCCCGGCGGGACAGGGCTCCTCTGGGGCCAACGTCCTGACTTTC
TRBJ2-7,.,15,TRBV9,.,CASSPHEGLYYEQYF,TGTGCCAGCAGCCCTCATGAAGGACTCTACTACGAGCAGTACTTC
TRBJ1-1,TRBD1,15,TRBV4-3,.,CASSQRGGADTEAFF,TGCGCCAGCAGCCAGAGAGGGGGCGCGGACACTGAAGCTTTCTTT
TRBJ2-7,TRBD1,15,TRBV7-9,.,CASSLPRTGLYEQYF,TGTGCCAGCAGCTTACCCCGGACAGGGCTCTACGAGCAGTACTTC
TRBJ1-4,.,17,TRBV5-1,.,CASSLGGWTATNEKLFF,TGCGCCAGCAGCTTGGGGGGATGGACAGCAACTAATGAAAAACTGTTTTTT
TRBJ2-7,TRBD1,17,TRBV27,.,CASSLYNPGQYPEEQYF,TGTGCCAGCAGTTTGTATAATCCGGGACAGTACCCCGAGGAGCAGTACTTC
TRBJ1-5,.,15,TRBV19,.,CASTRGRLGNQPQHF,TGTGCCAGTACCCGCGGCAGGTTGGGCAATCAGCCCCAGCATTTT
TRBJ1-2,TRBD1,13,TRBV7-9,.,CASSLDQGDGYTF,TGTGCCAGCAGCTTAGATCAGGGGGATGGCTACACCTTC
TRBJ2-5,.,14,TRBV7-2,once,CASTPAWGGETQYF,TGTGCCAGCACCCCCGCCTGGGGAGGAGAGACCCAGTACTTC
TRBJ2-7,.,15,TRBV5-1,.,CASSYRGVGSYEQYF,TGCGCCAGCAGCTATCGGGGTGTAGGGTCCTACGAGCAGTACTTC
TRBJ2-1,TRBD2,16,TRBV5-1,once,CASSLLTGGSYNEQFF,TGCGCCAGCAGCTTGTTGACGGGGGGCTCCTACAATGAGCAGTTCTTC
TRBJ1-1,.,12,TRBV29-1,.,CSVERGGREAFF,TGCAGCGTTGAGAGGGGGGGTCGTGAAGCTTTCTTT
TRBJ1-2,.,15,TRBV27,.,CASSSTGTLSYGYTF,TGTGCCAGCAGTTCAACCGGGACACTAAGCTATGGCTACACCTTC
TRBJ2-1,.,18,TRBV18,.,CASSPRLVARAKNNEQFF,TGTGCCAGCTCACCTAGGTTGGTGGCTAGAGCCAAAAACAATGAGCAGTTCTTC
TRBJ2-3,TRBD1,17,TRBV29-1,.,CSVPNRDRGFSTDTQYF,TGCAGCGTCCCAAACAGGGACAGGGGTTTTAGCACAGATACGCAGTATTTT
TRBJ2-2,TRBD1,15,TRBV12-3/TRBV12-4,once,CASSQGTANTGELFF,TGTGCCAGCAGTCAAGGGACAGCGAACACCGGGGAGCTGTTTTTT
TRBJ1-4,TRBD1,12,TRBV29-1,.,CTVGQGMEKLFF,TGCACCGTGGGACAGGGGATGGAAAAACTGTTTTTT
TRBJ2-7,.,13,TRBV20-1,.,CSAERDSNYEQYF,TGCAGTGCTGAACGGGACTCCAACTACGAGCAGTACTTC
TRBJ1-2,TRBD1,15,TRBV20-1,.,CSAEDREYSNYGYTF,TGCAGTGCCGAGGACAGGGAATATAGTAACTATGGCTACACCTTC
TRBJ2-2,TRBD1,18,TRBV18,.,CASSPLSGTGAATGELFF,TGTGCCAGCTCTCCTCTGTCCGGGACAGGGGCCGCTACCGGGGAGCTGTTTTTT
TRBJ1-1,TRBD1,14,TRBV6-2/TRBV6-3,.,CASTAQGKYTEAFF,TGTGCCAGCACCGCACAGGGGAAGTATACTGAAGCTTTCTTT
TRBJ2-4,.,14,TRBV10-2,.,CASSGVTSKNIQYF,TGCGCCAGCAGTGGGGTTACATCCAAAAACATTCAGTACTTC
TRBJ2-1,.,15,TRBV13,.,CASSLLGGMGNEQFF,TGTGCCAGCAGCTTATTGGGCGGGATGGGAAATGAGCAGTTCTTC
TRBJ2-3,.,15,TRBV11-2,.,CASSLVRGSADTQYF,TGTGCCAGCAGCTTAGTACGAGGGAGCGCAGATACGCAGTATTTT
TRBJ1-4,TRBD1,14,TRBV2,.,CASRGQGATEKLFF,TGTGCCAGCAGGGGACAGGGGGCTACGGAAAAACTGTTTTTT
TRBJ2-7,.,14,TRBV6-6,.,CASSYSHSSYEQYF,TGTGCCAGCAGTTACAGCCATTCTTCCTACGAGCAGTACTTC
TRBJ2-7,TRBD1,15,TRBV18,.,CASSRQGIGSFEQYF,TGTGCCAGCTCACGACAGGGTATTGGGTCGTTCGAGCAGTACTTC
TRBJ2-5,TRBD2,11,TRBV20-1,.,CSGAGEETQYF,TGCAGTGGAGCGGGAGAAGAGACCCAGTACTTC
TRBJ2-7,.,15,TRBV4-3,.,CASSQDGTATYEQYF,TGCGCCAGCAGCCAAGACGGGACGGCCACCTACGAGCAGTACTTC
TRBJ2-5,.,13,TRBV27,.,CASSFSRQETQYF,TGTGCCAGCAGTTTTTCAAGACAAGAGACCCAGTACTTC
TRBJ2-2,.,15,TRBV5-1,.,CASSSTISSTGELFF,TGCGCCAGCAGCTCGACGATATCAAGCACCGGGGAGCTGTTTTTT
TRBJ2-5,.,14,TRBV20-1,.,CSAREDPTWETQYF,TGCAGTGCTAGGGAGGACCCAACTTGGGAGACCCAGTACTTC
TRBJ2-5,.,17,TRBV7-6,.,CASSLSFRGARIETQYF,TGTGCCAGCAGCTTGAGTTTTCGGGGCGCACGTATAGAGACCCAGTACTTC
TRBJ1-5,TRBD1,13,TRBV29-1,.,CSAGQGLNQPQHF,TGCAGCGCTGGACAGGGGTTGAATCAGCCCCAGCATTTT
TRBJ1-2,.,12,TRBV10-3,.,CAISSPNYGYTF,TGTGCCATCAGCAGCCCTAACTATGGCTACACCTTC
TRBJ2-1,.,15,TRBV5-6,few,CASSPLGGTYNEQFF,TGTGCCAGCAGCCCTCTTGGGGGGACCTACAATGAGCAGTTCTTC
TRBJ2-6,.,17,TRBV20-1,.,CSARSGQLSSGANVLTF,TGCAGTGCTAGATCTGGACAGCTCTCCTCTGGGGCCAACGTCCTGACTTTC
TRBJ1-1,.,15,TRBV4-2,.,CASSPRLMKGTEAFF,TGTGCCAGCAGCCCCCGACTGATGAAGGGCACTGAAGCTTTCTTT
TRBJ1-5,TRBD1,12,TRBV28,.,CASTQGDQPQHF,TGTGCCAGCACACAGGGGGATCAGCCCCAGCATTTT
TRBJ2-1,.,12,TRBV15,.,CATSSPTRDRFF,TGTGCCACCAGCAGTCCGACACGGGACCGGTTCTTC
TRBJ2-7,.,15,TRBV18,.,CASSPPGKGGYEQYF,TGTGCCAGCTCACCACCCGGGAAGGGCGGCTACGAGCAGTACTTC
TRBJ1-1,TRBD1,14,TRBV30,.,CAWRQGVANTEAFF,TGTGCCTGGAGACAGGGGGTTGCAAACACTGAAGCTTTCTTT